Reported below is one T cell receptor beta chain. V lost 5 bases and J lost 5, with 19 bases in between. The CDR3 runs 15 residues. The V gene's germline CDR1 is DFQATT and CDR2 SNEGSKA (reference sequence). Each CDR3 protein is one row after TCRdb ran MiXCR on the RT-PCR reads. The sample lists hundreds of thousands of distinct CDR3 sequences; around 14% were seen once. The sequence was collected from a female donor in good health, serving as a healthy control. This chain joins TRBV20-1 and TRBJ1-5; tentatively, D is TRBD1 (6 bases). Material for sequencing was memory CD4+ T cells from blood. CDR3 coding DNA: TGCAGTGCTTCCCTGGTAGGGGGTCTTCATCAGCCCCAGCATTTT. This sequence encodes CSASLVGGLHQPQHF.